A selection of T cell receptor beta chains follows, all from one sample in a study of blood T cell repertoires in COVID-19. TCRdb keeps only in-frame clones here, not all; method: immunoSEQ multiplex PCR. Of about 200,000 clones in the sample, 84% were seen once. Input material: peripheral blood. The source is a woman over 75 with COVID-19, enrolled during active disease. CDR3s include the opening cysteine and the closing phenylalanine or tryptophan. The D gene is left open where the match is weak. The listing skips clone size in some rows; elsewhere it reads once, few, many or a size class.

d_call	clone_size	v_call	j_call	cdr3_nt	cdr3_aa
NA	once	TRBV6-1	TRBJ1-1	TGTGCCAGCAGTGAGTGGGGCGGGAACACTGAAGCTTTCTTT	CASSEWGGNTEAFF
NA	once	TRBV5-1	TRBJ1-1	TGCGCCAGCAGCCGAGAGCTGAACACTGAAGCTTTCTTT	CASSRELNTEAFF
TRBD1	NA	TRBV3-1/TRBV3-2	TRBJ2-7	TGTGCCAGCTCCGGGACAGGGGCGTCCTACGAGCAGTACTTC	CASSGTGASYEQYF
TRBD2	NA	TRBV10-1	TRBJ2-3	TGCGCCAGCAGTGAGAAGTTTGGCGGGGGGACAGATACGCAGTATTTT	CASSEKFGGGTDTQYF
NA	NA	TRBV27	TRBJ1-5	TGTGCCAGCAGTTTGGACAGCCCTAATCAGCCCCAGCATTTT	CASSLDSPNQPQHF
NA	NA	TRBV5-1	TRBJ2-7	TGCGCCCACGGGGGTACCTACGAGCAGTACTTC	CAHGGTYEQYF
NA	NA	TRBV4-2	TRBJ1-2	TGTGCCAGCAGCCAAGGACAGTCTAACTATGGCTACACCTTC	CASSQGQSNYGYTF
NA	NA	TRBV18	TRBJ2-5	TGTGCCAGCTCCCGGGAAAGACAAGAGACCCAGTACTTC	CASSRERQETQYF
TRBD1	NA	TRBV5-1	TRBJ1-3	TGCGCCAGCAGCTTCGGAAGGGGGCAGGCAGAAAACACCATATATTTT	CASSFGRGQAENTIYF
NA	NA	TRBV4-1	TRBJ1-2	TGCGCCAGCAGCCAAGATGTTAAGGGAGTGGGCTACACCTTC	CASSQDVKGVGYTF
TRBD1	NA	TRBV5-1	TRBJ1-1	TGCGCCAGCAGTTTGACAGGGGTGGGGGAAGCTTTCTTT	CASSLTGVGEAFF
NA	NA	TRBV2	TRBJ2-2	TGTGCCAGCAGTCCCGACTACACCGGGGAGCTGTTTTTT	CASSPDYTGELFF
NA	NA	TRBV19	TRBJ1-5	TGTGCCAGTAGTAAGGACGGGGAGCAGCCCCAGCATTTT	CASSKDGEQPQHF
NA	NA	TRBV4-2	TRBJ1-1	TGTGCCAGCAGCCAAGATCAGATCGGGGGGGCTTTCTTT	CASSQDQIGGAFF
TRBD1	NA	TRBV5-1	TRBJ2-6	TGCGCCAGCAGCTCGGACAGGGTGGGGGCCAACGTCCTGACTTTC	CASSSDRVGANVLTF
TRBD2	NA	TRBV6-2/TRBV6-3	TRBJ2-7	TGTGCCAGCAGTTGGGGACTAGCTTACGAGCAGTACTTC	CASSWGLAYEQYF
TRBD1	NA	TRBV7-3	TRBJ1-1	TGTGCCAGCAGCACAGGGGGCCTGAACACTGAAGCTTTCTTT	CASSTGGLNTEAFF
TRBD1	once	TRBV3-1/TRBV3-2	TRBJ2-7	TGTGCCAGCAGCCCTGCGACAGGGATCGTGGACGAGCAGTACTTC	CASSPATGIVDEQYF
NA	few	TRBV18	TRBJ1-3	TGTGCCAGCTCCCCGAGGCAGGGAACTGGAAACACCATATATTTT	CASSPRQGTGNTIYF
NA	once	TRBV12-5	TRBJ2-1	TGTGCTAGTGGTCTAGATTACAATGAGCAGTTCTTC	CASGLDYNEQFF
NA	NA	TRBV24-1	TRBJ2-1	TGTGCCACCAGTGACCCTACTACCCCCAATGAGCAGTTCTTC	CATSDPTTPNEQFF
TRBD2	NA	TRBV6-5	TRBJ2-7	TGTGCCAGCAGAGGAAGCGGGAGGGCGTACGAGCAGTACTTC	CASRGSGRAYEQYF
NA	once	TRBV14	TRBJ2-5	TGTGCCAGCTCCCGGGGGTACCAAGAGACCCAGTACTTC	CASSRGYQETQYF
TRBD1	NA	TRBV6-5	TRBJ1-1	TGTGCCAGCAGAAAAATAGGGACAGGGGGAACTGAAGCTTTCTTT	CASRKIGTGGTEAFF
TRBD1	NA	TRBV23-1	TRBJ2-1	TGCGCCAGCAGAAACCGGGACAGGGAGCAGTTCTTC	CASRNRDREQFF
NA	NA	TRBV18	TRBJ2-2	TGTGCCAGCTCACCACCGAGCCTCGGGGAGCTGTTTTTT	CASSPPSLGELFF
NA	NA	TRBV10-3	TRBJ2-1	TGTGCCATCAGTGACAGGGGAGGGATATATGAGCAGTTCTTC	CAISDRGGIYEQFF
NA	NA	TRBV10-3	TRBJ2-7	TGTGCCAGCCTGAGCGGTCTCTCCTACGAGCAGTACTTC	CASLSGLSYEQYF
NA	NA	TRBV19	TRBJ1-1	TGTGCCAGTAGTCACCAGGGAACTGAAGCTTTCTTT	CASSHQGTEAFF
NA	NA	TRBV5-6	TRBJ2-7	TGTGCCGACGTGTGGGGGGCCTACGAGCAGTACTTC	CADVWGAYEQYF
TRBD1	NA	TRBV5-1	TRBJ2-2	TGCGCCCGCAGCTGGGAGCCAGGGGGCGTGTCGGGGGAGCTGTTTTTT	CARSWEPGGVSGELFF
NA	NA	TRBV3-1/TRBV3-2	TRBJ2-3	TGTGCCAGCAGCCAAGTAGATGCGCAGTATTTT	CASSQVDAQYF
NA	NA	TRBV14	TRBJ2-3	TGTGCCAGCAGCCCCCGGGGAAGCACAGATACGCAGTATTTT	CASSPRGSTDTQYF
NA	NA	TRBV29-1	TRBJ1-4	TGCAGCGTACGCGTTACAGGGTCCGAACAGGAAAAACTGTTTTTT	CSVRVTGSEQEKLFF
TRBD2	NA	TRBV7-3	TRBJ2-7	TGTGCCAGCAGCCTAGGGCGGGAGAGCCCTTACGAGCAGTACTTC	CASSLGRESPYEQYF
TRBD1	NA	TRBV28	TRBJ2-5	TGTGCCAGCAGATCTACTGACAGGGGCAGCCAGTACTTC	CASRSTDRGSQYF
NA	NA	TRBV6-5	TRBJ1-1	TGTGCCAGCTCCCGGGGAAAGGGAGCTTTCTTT	CASSRGKGAFF
TRBD1	NA	TRBV5-5	TRBJ1-1	TGTGCCAGCAGCTTGTCCCCGACAGGGTGGAACACTGAAGCTTTCTTT	CASSLSPTGWNTEAFF